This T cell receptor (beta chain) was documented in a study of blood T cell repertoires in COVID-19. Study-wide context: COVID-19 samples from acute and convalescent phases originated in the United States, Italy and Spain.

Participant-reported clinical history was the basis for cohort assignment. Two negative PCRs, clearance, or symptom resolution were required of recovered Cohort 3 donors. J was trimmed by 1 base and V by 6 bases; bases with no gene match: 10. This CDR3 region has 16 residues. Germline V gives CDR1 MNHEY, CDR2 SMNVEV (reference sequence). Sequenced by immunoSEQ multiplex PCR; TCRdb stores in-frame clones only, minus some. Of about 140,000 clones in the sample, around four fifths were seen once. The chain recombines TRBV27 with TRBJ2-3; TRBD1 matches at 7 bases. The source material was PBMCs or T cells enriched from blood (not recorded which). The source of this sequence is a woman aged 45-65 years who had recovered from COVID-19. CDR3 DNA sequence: TGTGCCAGCAGCCAGAACTTAGACAGGGGCACAGATACGCAGTATTTT. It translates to CASSQNLDRGTDTQYF.